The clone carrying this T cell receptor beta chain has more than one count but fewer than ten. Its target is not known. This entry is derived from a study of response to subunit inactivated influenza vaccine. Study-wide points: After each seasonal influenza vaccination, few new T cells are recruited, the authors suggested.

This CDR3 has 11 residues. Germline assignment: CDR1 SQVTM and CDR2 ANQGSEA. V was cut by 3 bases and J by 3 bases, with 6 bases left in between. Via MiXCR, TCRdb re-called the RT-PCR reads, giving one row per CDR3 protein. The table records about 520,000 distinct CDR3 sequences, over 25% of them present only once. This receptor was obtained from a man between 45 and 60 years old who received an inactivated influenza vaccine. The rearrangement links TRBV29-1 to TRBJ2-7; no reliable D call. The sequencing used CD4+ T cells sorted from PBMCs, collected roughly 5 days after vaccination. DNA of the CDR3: TGCAGCGTTGAGACCGACTACGAGCAGTACTTC. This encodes CSVETDYEQYF.